This TCR beta chain came from a study of early T cells in non-severe SARS-CoV-2 infection. Background on the study: Sequencing used unsorted whole-blood bulk RNA, so chains lack pairing.

Looked up from germline, CDR1 is SGHTA and CDR2 is FQGTGA. Deletions cut 4 bases from V and 4 bases from J, with 13 bases between. The CDR3 is made up of 15 amino acids. Tagging with unique molecular identifiers was applied to individual cDNA molecules. MiXCR was run by TCRdb on the 5' RACE reads, yielding one entry per CDR3 protein. The sample has under 90,000 distinct CDR3 sequences, 14% seen once. This clonotype was recorded a few times. Material: whole blood. The receptor's source is an adult who was a healthcare worker with PCR-confirmed SARS-CoV-2 infection or an uninfected control (not recorded which). The V and J genes are TRBV7-3 and TRBJ2-2; D tentatively fits TRBD1 or TRBD2 (6 bases each). CDR3 in DNA: TGTGCCAGCAGCTGGGGGGCCCGAAGCACCGGGGAGCTGTTTTTT. Its translation is CASSWGARSTGELFF.